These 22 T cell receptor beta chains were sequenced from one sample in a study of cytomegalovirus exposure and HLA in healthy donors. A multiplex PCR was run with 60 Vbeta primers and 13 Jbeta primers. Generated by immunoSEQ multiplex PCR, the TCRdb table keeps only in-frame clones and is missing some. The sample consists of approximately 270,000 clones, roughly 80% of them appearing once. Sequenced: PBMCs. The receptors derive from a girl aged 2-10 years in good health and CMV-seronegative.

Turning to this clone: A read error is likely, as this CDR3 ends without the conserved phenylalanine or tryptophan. Written as DNA, the CDR3 is TGCGCCAGCAGCCAAGACCCAGGGACTACCTACGAGCAGTACCTC. It encodes CASSQDPGTTYEQYL. This rearrangement joins TRBV4-1 to TRBJ2-7, with 7 bases lining up with TRBD2. The junction had 4 bases not matched to a gene; V was cut back by 0 bases and J by 2 bases. This CDR3 contains 15 residues. Germline assignment: CDR1 MGHRA and CDR2 YSYEKL.

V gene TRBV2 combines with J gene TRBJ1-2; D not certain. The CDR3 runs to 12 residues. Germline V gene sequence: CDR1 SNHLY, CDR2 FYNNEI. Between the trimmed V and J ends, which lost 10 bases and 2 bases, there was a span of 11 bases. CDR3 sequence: CANPTLNYGYTF. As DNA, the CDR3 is TGTGCCAACCCAACACTAAACTATGGCTACACCTTC.

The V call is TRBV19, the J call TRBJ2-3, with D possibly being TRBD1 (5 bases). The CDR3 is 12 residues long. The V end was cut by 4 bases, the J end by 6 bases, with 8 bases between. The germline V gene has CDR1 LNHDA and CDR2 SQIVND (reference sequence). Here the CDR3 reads CASSTQGDTQYF. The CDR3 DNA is TGTGCCAGTAGTACCCAGGGCGATACGCAGTATTTT.

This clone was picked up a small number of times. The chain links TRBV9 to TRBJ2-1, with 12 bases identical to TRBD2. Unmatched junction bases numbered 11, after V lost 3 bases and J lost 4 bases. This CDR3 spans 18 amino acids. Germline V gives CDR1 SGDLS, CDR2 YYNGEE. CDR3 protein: CASSAPTSGGTPYNEQFF. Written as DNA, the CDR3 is TGTGCCAGCAGCGCCCCGACTAGCGGGGGAACTCCTTACAATGAGCAGTTCTTC.

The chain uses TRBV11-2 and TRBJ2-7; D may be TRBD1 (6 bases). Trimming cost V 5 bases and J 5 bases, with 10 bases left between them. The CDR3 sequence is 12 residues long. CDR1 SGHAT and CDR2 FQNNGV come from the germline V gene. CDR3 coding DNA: TGTGCCAGCAGCATTAACAGGGACGAGCAGTACTTC. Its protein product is CASSINRDEQYF.

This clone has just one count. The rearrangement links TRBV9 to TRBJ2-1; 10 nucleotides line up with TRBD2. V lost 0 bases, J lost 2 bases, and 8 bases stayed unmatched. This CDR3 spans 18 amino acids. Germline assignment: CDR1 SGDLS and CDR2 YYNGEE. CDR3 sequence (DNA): TGTGCCAGCAGCGTAGCTGGTCTAGCGGGGGCCCCCTACAATGAGCAGTTCTTC. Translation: CASSVAGLAGAPYNEQFF.

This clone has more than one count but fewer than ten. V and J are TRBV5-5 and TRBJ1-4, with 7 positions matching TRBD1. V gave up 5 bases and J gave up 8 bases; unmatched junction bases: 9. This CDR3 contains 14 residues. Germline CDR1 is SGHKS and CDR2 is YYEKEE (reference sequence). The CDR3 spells CASSIQGNSEKLFF. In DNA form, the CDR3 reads TGTGCCAGCAGTATACAGGGGAATTCCGAAAAACTGTTTTTT. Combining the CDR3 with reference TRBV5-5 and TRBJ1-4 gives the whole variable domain DAGVTQSPTHLIKTRGQQVTLRCSPISGHKSVSWYQQVLGQGPQFIFQYYEKEERGRGNFPDRFSARQFPNYSSELNVNALLLGDSALYLCASSIQGNSEKLFFGSGTQLSVL.

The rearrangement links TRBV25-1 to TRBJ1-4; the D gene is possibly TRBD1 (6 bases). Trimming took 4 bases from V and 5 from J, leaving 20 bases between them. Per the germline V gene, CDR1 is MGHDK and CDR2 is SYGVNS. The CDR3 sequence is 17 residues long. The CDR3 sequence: CASSGPDLWTANEKLFF. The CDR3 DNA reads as TGTGCCAGCAGTGGGCCGGATTTGTGGACAGCAAATGAAAAACTGTTTTTT.

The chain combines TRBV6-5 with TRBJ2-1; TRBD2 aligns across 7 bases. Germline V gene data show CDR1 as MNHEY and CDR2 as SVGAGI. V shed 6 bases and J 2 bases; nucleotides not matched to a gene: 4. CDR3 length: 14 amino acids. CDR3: CASSRDYAYNEQFF. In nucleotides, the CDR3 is TGTGCCAGCAGCCGGGACTACGCCTACAATGAGCAGTTCTTC.

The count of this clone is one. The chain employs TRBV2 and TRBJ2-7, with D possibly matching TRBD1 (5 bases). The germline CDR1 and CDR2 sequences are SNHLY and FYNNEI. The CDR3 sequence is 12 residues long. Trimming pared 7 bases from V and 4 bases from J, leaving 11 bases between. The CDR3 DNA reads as TGTGCCAGCAATGGGCCAGGGTACGAGCAGTACTTC. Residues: CASNGPGYEQYF.

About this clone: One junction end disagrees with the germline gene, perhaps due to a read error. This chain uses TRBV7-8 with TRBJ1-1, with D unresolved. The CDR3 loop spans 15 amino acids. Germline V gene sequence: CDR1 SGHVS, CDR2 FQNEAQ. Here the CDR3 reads CASSQLYDVTGNELF. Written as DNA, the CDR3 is TGTGCCAGCAGCCAACTATATGATGTGACGGGAAATGAGCTCTTT.

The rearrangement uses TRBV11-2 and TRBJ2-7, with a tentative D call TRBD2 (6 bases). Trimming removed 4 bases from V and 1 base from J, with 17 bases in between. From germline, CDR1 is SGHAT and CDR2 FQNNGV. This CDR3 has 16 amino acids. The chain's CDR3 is CASSSHRAGRSYEQYF. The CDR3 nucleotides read TGTGCCAGCAGCTCACATCGGGCAGGGAGGTCCTACGAGCAGTACTTC.

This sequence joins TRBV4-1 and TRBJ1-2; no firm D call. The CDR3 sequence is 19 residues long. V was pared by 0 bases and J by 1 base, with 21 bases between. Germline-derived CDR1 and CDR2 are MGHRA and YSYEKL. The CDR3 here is CASSQDRVDYPPNNYGYTF. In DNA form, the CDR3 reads TGCGCCAGCAGCCAAGATAGAGTAGATTACCCGCCAAATAACTATGGCTACACCTTC.

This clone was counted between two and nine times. CDR3 sequence reads: CASSLTGGSDTEAFF. As DNA, the CDR3 is TGCGCCAGCAGCTTGACGGGGGGCTCGGACACTGAAGCTTTCTTT. The chain recombines TRBV5-1 with TRBJ1-1; D perhaps matches TRBD1 (6 bases). V lost 1 base and J lost 3, with 13 bases in between. CDR1 and CDR2 (germline): SGHRS, YFSETQ. This CDR3 contains 15 residues. Variable domain in full (rest from reference TRBV5-1 and TRBJ1-1): KAGVTQTPRYLIKTRGQQVTLSCSPISGHRSVSWYQQTPGQGLQFLFEYFSETQRNKGNFPGRFSGRQFSNSRSEMNVSTLELGDSALYLCASSLTGGSDTEAFFGQGTRLTVV.

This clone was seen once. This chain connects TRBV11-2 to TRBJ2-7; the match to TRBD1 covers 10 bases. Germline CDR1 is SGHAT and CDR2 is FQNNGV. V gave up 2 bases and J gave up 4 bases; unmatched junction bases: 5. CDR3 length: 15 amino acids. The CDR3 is CASSLSDRGLYEQYF. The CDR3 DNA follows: TGTGCCAGCAGCTTATCCGACAGGGGGCTGTACGAGCAGTACTTC. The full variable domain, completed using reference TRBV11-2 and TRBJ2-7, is EAGVAQSPRYKIIEKRQSVAFWCNPISGHATLYWYQQILGQGPKLLIQFQNNGVVDDSQLPKDRFSAERLKGVDSTLKIQPAKLEDSAVYLCASSLSDRGLYEQYFGPGTRLTVT.

CDR3 region: CASSLSTGFSYEQYF. CDR3 in DNA: TGTGCCAGCAGTTTATCGACAGGGTTTTCCTACGAGCAGTACTTC. The chain employs TRBV27 and TRBJ2-7, with 7 nucleotides matching TRBD1. The CDR3 totals 15 residues. Trimming cost V 0 bases and J 1 base; bases outside gene matches: 3. The germline gives CDR1 MNHEY, CDR2 SMNVEV (reference sequence).

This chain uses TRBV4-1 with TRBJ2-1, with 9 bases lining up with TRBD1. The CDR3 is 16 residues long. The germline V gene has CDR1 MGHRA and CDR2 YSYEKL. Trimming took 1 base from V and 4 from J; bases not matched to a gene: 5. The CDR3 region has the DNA TGCGCCAGCAGCCAAGCATGGACAGGGGTTTACAATGAGCAGTTCTTC. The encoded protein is CASSQAWTGVYNEQFF.

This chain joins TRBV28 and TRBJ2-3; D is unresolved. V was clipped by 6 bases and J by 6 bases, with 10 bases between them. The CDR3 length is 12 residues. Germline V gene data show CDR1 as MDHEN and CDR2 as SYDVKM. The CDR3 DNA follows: TGTGCCAGCAGCTGGCCCCTCGATACGCAGTATTTT. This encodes CASSWPLDTQYF.

CDR3 nucleotides: TGTGCCACCAGCAGAGCAGCTCTCCGACTAGCGGGGCATGAGCAGTTCTTC. It specifies CATSRAALRLAGHEQFF. This chain links TRBV15 with TRBJ2-1; 11 bases agree with TRBD2. The CDR3 loop spans 17 amino acids. V shed 1 base and J 8 bases; nucleotides not matched to a gene: 10. CDR1 is LNHNV and CDR2 is YYDKDF in the germline V gene (reference sequence).

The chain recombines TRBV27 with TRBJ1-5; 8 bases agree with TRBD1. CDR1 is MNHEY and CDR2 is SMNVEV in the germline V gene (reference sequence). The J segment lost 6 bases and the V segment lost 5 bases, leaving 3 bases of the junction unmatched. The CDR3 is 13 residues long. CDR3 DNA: TGTGCCAGCAGTACCCAGGGGGCTCAGCCCCAGCATTTT. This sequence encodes CASSTQGAQPQHF.

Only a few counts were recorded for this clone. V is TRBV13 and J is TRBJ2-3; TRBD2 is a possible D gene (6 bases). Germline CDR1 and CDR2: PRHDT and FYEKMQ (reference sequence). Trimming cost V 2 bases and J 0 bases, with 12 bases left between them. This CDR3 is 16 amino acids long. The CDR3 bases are TGTGCCAGCAGCTTATGGAACGGGAGAAGCACAGATACGCAGTATTTT. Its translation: CASSLWNGRSTDTQYF.

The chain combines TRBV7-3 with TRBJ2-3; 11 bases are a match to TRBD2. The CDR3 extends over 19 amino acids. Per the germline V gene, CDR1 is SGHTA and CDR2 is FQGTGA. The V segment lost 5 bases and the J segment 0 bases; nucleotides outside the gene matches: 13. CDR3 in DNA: TGTGCCAGCAGCCCGCTCACTAGCGGGAGAGGTGTAAGCACAGATACGCAGTATTTT. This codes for CASSPLTSGRGVSTDTQYF. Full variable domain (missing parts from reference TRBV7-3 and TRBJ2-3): GAGVSQTPSNKVTEKGKYVELRCDPISGHTALYWYRQSLGQGPEFLIYFQGTGAADDSGLPNDRFFAVRPEGSVSTLKIQRTERGDSAVYLCASSPLTSGRGVSTDTQYFGPGTRLTVL.